This T cell receptor (beta chain) was observed in a study of blood T cells in healthy people across ages. CDR1 and CDR2 (germline): SGHTA, FQGNSA. Trimming took off 1 base at V and 6 bases at J, with 13 bases between the two ends. The CDR3 is 15 amino acids. The second PCR ran roughly 6 to 11 cycles with a sample-barcoded 5' primer and J-beta primers. Using its own MiXCR run on the 5' RACE reads, TCRdb lists one record per CDR3 protein. The sample shows about 1,400,000 distinct CDR3 sequences, around 55% of them seen only once. The V gene is TRBV7-2, the J gene TRBJ1-5; no firm D call. The source is a man younger than 35 in good health. The material sequenced was blood. The CDR3, as DNA: TGTGCCAGCAGCTTAGTCGCGGGGTCGGGTCAGCCCCAGCATTTT. Amino acid sequence: CASSLVAGSGQPQHF.